The rows below give T cell receptor beta chains drawn from one sample of a study of T and B cells in COVID-19 patients. TCRdb recomputed calls from the multiplex PCR reads with MiXCR, one row per CDR3 protein. The sample consists of 13,000 to 15,000 distinct CDR3 sequences, over 25% of them appearing once. The material sequenced was blood. These receptors were taken from a human donor who had recovered from COVID-19. CDR3s include the opening cysteine and the closing phenylalanine or tryptophan. D genes are given only for firm matches. Part of the rows lack a size; the others show once, few, many or a class for expanded clones.

j_gene,abundance,d_gene,v_gene,CDR3aa,CDR3nt
TRBJ2-5,medium-sized,TRBD2,TRBV12-3/TRBV12-4,CASSFAGGETQYF,TGTGCCAGCAGTTTCGCGGGGGGGGAGACCCAGTACTTC
TRBJ2-1,medium-sized,NA,TRBV12-3/TRBV12-4,CASSFADPYNEQFF,TGTGCCAGCAGTTTCGCGGATCCGTACAATGAGCAGTTCTTC
TRBJ2-1,medium-sized,NA,TRBV19,CASSMPQTEQFF,TGTGCCAGTAGTATGCCCCAGACAGAGCAGTTCTTC
TRBJ2-1,NA,TRBD2,TRBV5-1,CASSLAGWREANEQFF,TGCGCCAGCAGCTTGGCGGGCTGGCGGGAGGCCAATGAGCAGTTCTTC
TRBJ1-5,NA,NA,TRBV7-2,CASTRRGGVGNQPQHF,TGTGCCAGTACCCGACGAGGGGGAGTCGGCAATCAGCCCCAGCATTTT
TRBJ2-7,few,TRBD2,TRBV11-1,CASSLGTSGSEQYF,TGTGCCAGCAGCTTGGGGACTAGCGGGAGCGAGCAGTACTTC
TRBJ1-4,NA,NA,TRBV20-1,CSASVGATNEKLFF,TGCAGTGCTAGTGTGGGGGCAACTAATGAAAAACTGTTTTTT
TRBJ2-7,medium-sized,NA,TRBV27,CASSLGQLTYEQYF,TGTGCCAGCAGTTTAGGACAGCTAACCTACGAGCAGTACTTC
TRBJ2-7,NA,NA,TRBV20-1,CSFGQSYF,TGCAGTTTCGGACAGTCGTACTTC
TRBJ2-1,many,TRBD2,TRBV6-4,CASSPGTSGYNEQFF,TGTGCCAGCAGTCCCGGGACTAGCGGATACAATGAGCAGTTCTTC
TRBJ1-2,NA,TRBD1,TRBV18,CASSFPGGEEGDGYTF,TGTGCCAGCTCATTCCCAGGGGGCGAGGAAGGTGACGGCTACACCTTC
TRBJ1-2,few,NA,TRBV6-1,CASSEGGAYGYTF,TGTGCCAGCAGTGAAGGGGGGGCCTATGGCTACACCTTC
TRBJ1-6,few,NA,TRBV6-1,CASSEFSAYNSPLHF,TGTGCCAGCAGTGAATTCTCGGCTTATAATTCACCCCTCCACTTT
TRBJ2-1,NA,TRBD2,TRBV7-6,CASSLTDAGGDEQFF,TGTGCCAGCAGCTTAACGGATGCGGGAGGTGATGAGCAGTTCTTC